The present T cell receptor (beta chain) was sequenced within a study of identical twins. CDR1 is MDHEN, CDR2 SYDVKM, per germline. Losses at the gene ends were 5 bases for V and 5 bases for J; bases not matched to a gene: 13. The CDR3 length is 17 residues. This clonotype was detected ten times or more. Each CDR3 protein gets one entry after TCRdb re-called the 5' RACE reads with MiXCR. The sample includes 690,000 or so distinct CDR3 sequences, around 8.6% of them seen just once. Another study also made use of these data, one on yellow fever vaccine responses in identical twins.

Sequences were obtained from PBMCs. The receptor's source is a woman under 30 in good health. The chain couples TRBV28 to TRBJ2-1, with 9 bases identical to TRBD2. CDR3 sequence reads: CASSPGLAQGLDNEQFF. The CDR3 region has the DNA TGTGCCAGCAGTCCGGGACTAGCCCAAGGATTGGACAATGAGCAGTTCTTC.